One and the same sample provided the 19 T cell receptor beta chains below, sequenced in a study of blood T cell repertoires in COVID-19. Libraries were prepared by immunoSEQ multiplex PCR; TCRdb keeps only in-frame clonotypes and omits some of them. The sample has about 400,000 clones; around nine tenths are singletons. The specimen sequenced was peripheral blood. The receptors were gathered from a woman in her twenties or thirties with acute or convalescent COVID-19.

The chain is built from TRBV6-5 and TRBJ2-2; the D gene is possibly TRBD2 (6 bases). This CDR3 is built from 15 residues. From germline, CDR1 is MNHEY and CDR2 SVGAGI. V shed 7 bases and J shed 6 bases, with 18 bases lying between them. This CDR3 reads CASNPGRYSAGELFF. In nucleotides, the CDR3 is TGTGCCAGCAACCCAGGGAGGTATTCGGCCGGGGAGCTGTTTTTT.

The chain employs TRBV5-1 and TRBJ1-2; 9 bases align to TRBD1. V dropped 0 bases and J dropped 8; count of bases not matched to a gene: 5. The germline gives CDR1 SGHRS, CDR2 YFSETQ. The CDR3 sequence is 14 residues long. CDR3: CASSLGTGAKGYTF. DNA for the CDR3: TGCGCCAGCAGCTTGGGGACAGGGGCAAAGGGCTACACCTTC.

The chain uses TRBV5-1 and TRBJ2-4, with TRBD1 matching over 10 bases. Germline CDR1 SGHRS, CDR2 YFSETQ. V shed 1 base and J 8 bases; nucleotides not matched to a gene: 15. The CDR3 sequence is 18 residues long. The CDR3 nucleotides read TGCGCCAGCAGCTTGCAAACCCCTGGGACAGGGGCGGAAGACATTCAGTACTTC. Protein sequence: CASSLQTPGTGAEDIQYF.

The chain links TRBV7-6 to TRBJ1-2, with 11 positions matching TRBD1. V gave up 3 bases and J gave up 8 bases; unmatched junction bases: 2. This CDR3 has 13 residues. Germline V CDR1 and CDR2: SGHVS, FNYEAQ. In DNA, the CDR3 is TGTGCCAGCAGCTTCGGGACAGGGGGGGGCTACACCTTC. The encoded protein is CASSFGTGGGYTF.

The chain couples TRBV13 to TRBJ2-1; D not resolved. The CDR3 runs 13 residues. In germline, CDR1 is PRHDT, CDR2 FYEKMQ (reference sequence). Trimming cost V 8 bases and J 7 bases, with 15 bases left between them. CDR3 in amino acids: CASPLQPGNEQFF. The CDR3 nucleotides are TGTGCCAGCCCCCTCCAACCCGGGAATGAGCAGTTCTTC.

The CDR3 region has the DNA TGTGCCAGCAGTTCACGGTCCGAGCAGTACTTC. The encoded protein is CASSSRSEQYF. The rearrangement uses TRBV12-3 or TRBV12-4 and TRBJ2-7; D is unclear. The CDR3 is made up of 11 amino acids. V shed 4 bases and J shed 6 bases, with 7 bases lying between them.

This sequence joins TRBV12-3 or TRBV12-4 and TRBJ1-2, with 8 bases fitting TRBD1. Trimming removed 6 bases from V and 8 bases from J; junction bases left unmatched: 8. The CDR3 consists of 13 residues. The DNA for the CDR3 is TGTGCCAGCAGCCCTGGACAGGGAGGCGGCTACACCTTC. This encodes CASSPGQGGGYTF.

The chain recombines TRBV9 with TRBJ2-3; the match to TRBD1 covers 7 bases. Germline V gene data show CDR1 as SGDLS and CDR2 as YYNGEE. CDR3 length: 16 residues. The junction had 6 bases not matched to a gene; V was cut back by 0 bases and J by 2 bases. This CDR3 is CASSVGSQGITDTQYF. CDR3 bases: TGTGCCAGCAGCGTAGGCTCACAGGGGATCACAGATACGCAGTATTTT.

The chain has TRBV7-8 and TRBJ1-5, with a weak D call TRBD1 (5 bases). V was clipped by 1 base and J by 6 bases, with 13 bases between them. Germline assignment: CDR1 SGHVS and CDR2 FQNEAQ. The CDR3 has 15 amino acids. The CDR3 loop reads CASSLGYSQGQPQHF. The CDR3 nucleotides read TGTGCCAGCAGCTTAGGATACAGCCAGGGTCAGCCCCAGCATTTT.

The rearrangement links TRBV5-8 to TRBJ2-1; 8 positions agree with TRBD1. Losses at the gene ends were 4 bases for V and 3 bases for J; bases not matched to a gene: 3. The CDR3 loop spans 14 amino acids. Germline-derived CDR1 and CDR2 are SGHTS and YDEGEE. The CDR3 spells CASSRGTGYNEQFF. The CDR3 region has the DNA TGTGCCAGCAGCAGAGGGACAGGCTACAATGAGCAGTTCTTC.

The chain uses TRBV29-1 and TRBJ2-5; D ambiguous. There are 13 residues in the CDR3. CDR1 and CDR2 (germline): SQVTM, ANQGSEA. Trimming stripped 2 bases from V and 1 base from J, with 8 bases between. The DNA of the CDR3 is TGCAGCGTTGAAAGCGAGACCCAAGAGACCCAGTACTTC. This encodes CSVESETQETQYF.

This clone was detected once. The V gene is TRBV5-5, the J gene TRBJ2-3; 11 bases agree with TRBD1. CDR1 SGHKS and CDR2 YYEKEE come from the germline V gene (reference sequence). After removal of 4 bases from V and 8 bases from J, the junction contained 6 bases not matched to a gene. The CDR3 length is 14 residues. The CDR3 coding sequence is TGTGCCAGCAGCATCGGACAGGGGGCGGGTACGCAGTATTTT. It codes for CASSIGQGAGTQYF.

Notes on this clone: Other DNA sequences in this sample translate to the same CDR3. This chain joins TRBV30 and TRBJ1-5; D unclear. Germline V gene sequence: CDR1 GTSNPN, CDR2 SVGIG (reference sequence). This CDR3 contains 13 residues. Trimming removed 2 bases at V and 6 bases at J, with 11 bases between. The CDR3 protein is CAWSPSPSQPQHF. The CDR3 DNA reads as TGTGCCTGGAGTCCATCCCCCAGTCAGCCCCAGCATTTT.

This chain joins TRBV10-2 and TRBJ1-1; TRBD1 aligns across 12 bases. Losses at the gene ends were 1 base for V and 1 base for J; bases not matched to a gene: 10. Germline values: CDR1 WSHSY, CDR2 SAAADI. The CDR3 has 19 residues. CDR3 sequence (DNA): TGCGCCAGCAGTGAGTTGCGATGGGACAGGGGGCTTCGGAACACTGAAGCTTTCTTT. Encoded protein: CASSELRWDRGLRNTEAFF.

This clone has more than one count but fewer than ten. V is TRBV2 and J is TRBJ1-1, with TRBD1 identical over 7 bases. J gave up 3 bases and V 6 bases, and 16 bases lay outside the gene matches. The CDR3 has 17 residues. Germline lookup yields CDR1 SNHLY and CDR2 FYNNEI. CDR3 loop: CASREGQRGKRDTEAFF. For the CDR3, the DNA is TGTGCCAGCAGGGAGGGACAGCGTGGAAAAAGGGACACTGAAGCTTTCTTT. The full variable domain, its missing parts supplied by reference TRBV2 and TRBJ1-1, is EPEVTQTPSHQVTQMGQEVILRCVPISNHLYFYWYRQILGQKVEFLVSFYNNEISEKSEIFDDQFSVERPDGSNFTLKIRSTKLEDSAMYFCASREGQRGKRDTEAFFGQGTRLTVV.

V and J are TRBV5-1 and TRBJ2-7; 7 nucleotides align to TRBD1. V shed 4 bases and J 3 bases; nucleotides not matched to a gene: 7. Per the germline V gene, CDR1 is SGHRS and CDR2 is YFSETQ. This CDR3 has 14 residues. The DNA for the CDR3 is TGCGCCAGCAGCCTGTCCCGGGACAGCTACGAGCAGTACTTC. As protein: CASSLSRDSYEQYF.

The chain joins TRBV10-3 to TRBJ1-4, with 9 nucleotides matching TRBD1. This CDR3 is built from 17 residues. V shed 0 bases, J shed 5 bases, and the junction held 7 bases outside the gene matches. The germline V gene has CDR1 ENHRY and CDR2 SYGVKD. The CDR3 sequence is CAISESVTGGLNEKLFF. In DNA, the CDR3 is TGTGCCATCAGTGAGTCGGTGACAGGGGGGTTAAATGAAAAACTGTTTTTT.

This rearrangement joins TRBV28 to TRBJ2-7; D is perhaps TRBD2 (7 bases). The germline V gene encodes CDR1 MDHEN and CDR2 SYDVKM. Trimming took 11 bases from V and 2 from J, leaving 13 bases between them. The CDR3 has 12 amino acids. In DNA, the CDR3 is TGTGCCGCCGGGGGGCCAGCCTACGAGCAGTACTTC. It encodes CAAGGPAYEQYF.

The CDR3 protein is CASSSEGRPYGYTF. The CDR3 nucleotides read TGCGCCAGCAGCTCGGAGGGTCGCCCCTATGGCTACACCTTC. The J gene is TRBJ1-2, the V gene TRBV10-2; D ambiguous. The length of the CDR3 is 14 residues. CDR1 is WSHSY and CDR2 is SAAADI in the germline V gene. With 6 bases removed from V and 4 bases from J, the gap between germline ends came to 15 bases.